Shown below are 23 T cell receptor beta chains from a single sample sequenced in a study of T cell repertoires in cytomegalovirus infection. TCRdb analysed the reads with MiXCR anew, one entry per CDR3 protein. The data show around 900,000 distinct CDR3 sequences, with around 30% seen just once and over 12% held by the top ten. These receptors' antigens are unknown. The sequenced sample was cultured CD8+ T cells from PBMCs, obtained from culture after CMV antigen stimulation. These receptors were collected from a human donor in good health (CMV status not recorded). Some clones in this sample may be carry-over from other donors' samples.

The sample holds a few counts of this clonotype. The chain combines TRBV29-1 with TRBJ1-2, with TRBD1 matching 8 bases. The V segment lost 0 bases and the J segment 0 bases; nucleotides outside the gene matches: 9. Germline V CDR1 and CDR2: SQVTM, ANQGSEA. The CDR3 covers 17 residues. The CDR3 reads CSVEDLPDRDANYGYTF. The CDR3 nucleotides are TGCAGCGTTGAAGATCTTCCGGACAGGGATGCTAACTATGGCTACACCTTC.

This clonotype was counted a few times. The chain recombines TRBV27 with TRBJ2-5; TRBD1 aligns across 8 bases. Germline CDR1 MNHEY, CDR2 SMNVEV (reference sequence). The CDR3 loop spans 16 amino acids. The trim removed 4 bases at V and 2 bases at J, leaving 9 bases unmatched. The CDR3 loop is CASSSLGQGVQETQYF. The DNA of the CDR3 is TGTGCCAGCAGTTCCCTCGGACAGGGCGTACAAGAGACCCAGTACTTC.

This sequence joins TRBV6-8 and TRBJ2-7; D is possibly TRBD1 or TRBD2 (6 bases each). This CDR3 spans 14 amino acids. Germline loops: CDR1 MNHGY, CDR2 SAAAGT. Trimming removed 5 bases at V and 4 bases at J, with 15 bases between. The CDR3 sequence is CASSPEGGLYEQYF. CDR3 in DNA: TGTGCCAGCAGTCCGGAAGGGGGGTTGTACGAGCAGTACTTC.

This clonotype was detected many times. The chain carries TRBV12-3 or TRBV12-4 and TRBJ2-4; 10 bases agree with TRBD2. The J segment lost 9 bases and the V segment lost 3 bases, leaving 5 bases of the junction unmatched. There are 14 residues in the CDR3. In nucleotides, the CDR3 is TGTGCCAGCAGTTTGAGCGGGGGGGCCTCCATTCAGTACTTC. Protein: CASSLSGGASIQYF.

CDR3 sequence reads: CASSQDSGQHSGNTIYF. As DNA, the CDR3 is TGTGCCAGCAGCCAAGATTCCGGACAGCACTCTGGAAACACCATATATTTT. The chain employs TRBV4-2 and TRBJ1-3, with D possibly matching TRBD1 (6 bases). Germline-derived CDR1 and CDR2 are LGHNA and YNFKEQ. This CDR3 has 17 amino acids. Trimming took off 0 bases at V and 0 bases at J, with 12 bases between the two ends.

The chain links TRBV9 to TRBJ1-2; 8 bases are a match to TRBD1. CDR1 SGDLS and CDR2 YYNGEE come from the germline V gene. The CDR3 length is 18 residues. The V segment lost 4 bases and the J segment 8 bases; nucleotides outside the gene matches: 22. As DNA, the CDR3 is TGTGCCAGCAGCACACCCGCAGACCCGGGCAGGGGGCAAGGCGGCTACACCTTC. Translation gives CASSTPADPGRGQGGYTF.

The chain links TRBV10-2 to TRBJ2-7, with D hard to call. Germline lookup yields CDR1 WSHSY and CDR2 SAAADI. V lost 0 bases to trimming and J lost 4 bases, with 10 bases between them. The CDR3 covers 14 residues. Here the CDR3 reads CASSESVGTYEQYF. The CDR3 nucleotides read TGCGCCAGCAGTGAGTCGGTGGGCACGTACGAGCAGTACTTC.

The J gene is TRBJ1-1, the V gene TRBV27; 9 nucleotides align to TRBD1. Germline-derived CDR1 and CDR2 are MNHEY and SMNVEV (reference sequence). With V trimmed by 6 bases and J by 11 bases, 10 bases remained unmatched. The length of the CDR3 is 13 residues. CDR3 sequence (DNA): TGTGCCAGCAGCAGGGACAGGGTCTCGGCGGCTTTCTTT. It is translated as CASSRDRVSAAFF.

This clonotype occurred a few times. The chain combines TRBV19 with TRBJ2-3; the D is unclear. There are 15 residues in the CDR3. Germline loops: CDR1 LNHDA, CDR2 SQIVND (reference sequence). The V end was cut by 6 bases, the J end by 0 bases, with 13 bases between. The CDR3 nucleotides read TGTGCCAGTAGCTACAGTGGTTTTAGCACAGATACGCAGTATTTT. It codes for CASSYSGFSTDTQYF.

The chain combines TRBV10-3 with TRBJ1-2; a weak D match, TRBD1 (5 bases). This CDR3 has 16 amino acids. Germline V CDR1 and CDR2: ENHRY, SYGVKD. Trimming took off 1 base at V and 4 bases at J, with 16 bases between the two ends. In nucleotides, the CDR3 is TGTGCCATCAGTGAGTTTGTAGGGGCATCCCTCTATGGCTACACCTTC. Translation gives CAISEFVGASLYGYTF.

This clonotype has just a few counts. This chain links TRBV12-5 with TRBJ2-3; TRBD1 matches 10 bases. The CDR3 sequence is 17 residues long. Germline CDR1 LGHNT, CDR2 FRNRAP. V was clipped by 2 bases and J by 0 bases; unmatched bases: 5. The CDR3 DNA follows: TGTGCTAGTGGTTTGACGGGGACAGGGGAGAGCACAGATACGCAGTATTTT. Its protein product is CASGLTGTGESTDTQYF.

As concerns this clonotype: This may stem from a read error, because a much larger clone lies one nucleotide away. This sequence joins TRBV6-2 or TRBV6-3 and TRBJ1-2, with no clear D. The CDR3 spans 14 residues. V was shortened by 8 bases and J by 2 bases, with 15 bases between the two germline ends. Germline V gene data show CDR1 as MNHEY and CDR2 as SVGEGT. In DNA form, the CDR3 reads TGTGCCAGCCTAAGCCCCATGGGGAACTATGGCTACACCTTC. The encoded protein is CASLSPMGNYGYTF.

The V and J genes are TRBV9 and TRBJ2-4, with 10 bases aligning to TRBD1. This CDR3 has 14 residues. Germline CDR1 is SGDLS and CDR2 is YYNGEE. The V and J ends lost 4 bases and 8 bases, in that order; junction bases with no gene match: 6. As DNA, the CDR3 is TGTGCCAGCAGCCCCCGGGACAGGGGACACATTCAGTACTTC. The encoded protein is CASSPRDRGHIQYF.

The chain uses TRBV15 and TRBJ2-2, with unresolved D. The germline V gene has CDR1 LNHNV and CDR2 YYDKDF (reference sequence). The CDR3 has 16 amino acids. V was clipped by 0 bases and J by 0 bases, with 8 bases between them. The DNA of the CDR3 is TGTGCCACCAGCAGAGATAGATTGGCGAACACCGGGGAGCTGTTTTTT. Translated: CATSRDRLANTGELFF.

This clonotype was picked up many times. The rearrangement links TRBV7-6 to TRBJ2-3, with D unresolved. Germline V lookup: CDR1 SGHVS, CDR2 FNYEAQ. The CDR3 totals 14 residues. V was clipped by 3 bases and J by 1 base, with 8 bases between them. Written as DNA, the CDR3 is TGTGCCAGCAGCTTCACTATCGGCACAGATACGCAGTATTTT. Encoded protein: CASSFTIGTDTQYF.

The table lists this clonotype with a few counts. DNA for the CDR3: TGTGCCAGCAGTCCTCTGGCCGTTACCTACGAGCAGTACTTC. Its translation: CASSPLAVTYEQYF. This rearrangement joins TRBV27 to TRBJ2-7; D gene uncertain. CDR3 length: 14 amino acids. Trimming took 5 bases from V and 2 from J, leaving 13 bases between them. CDR1 and CDR2 from the germline V gene are MNHEY and SMNVEV (reference sequence).

The CDR3 reads CSVIRQDWTTEAFF. As DNA, the CDR3 is TGCAGCGTCATAAGACAGGATTGGACAACTGAAGCTTTCTTT. The genes are TRBV29-1 and TRBJ1-1; D might be TRBD1 (6 bases). CDR1 is SQVTM and CDR2 is ANQGSEA in the germline V gene. The CDR3 covers 14 residues. V was pared by 6 bases and J by 5 bases, with 19 bases between.

This clonotype was counted between two and nine times. This sequence joins TRBV7-9 and TRBJ1-1; D gene uncertain. This CDR3 is 12 amino acids long. Germline V gene sequence: CDR1 SEHNR, CDR2 FQNEAQ (reference sequence). V was trimmed by 4 bases and J by 8 bases, leaving 11 bases between them. The CDR3 protein is CASSSPGIEAFF. CDR3 nucleotide sequence: TGTGCCAGCAGCTCACCGGGAATAGAAGCTTTCTTT.

This clonotype was seen a handful of times. The genes are TRBV5-6 and TRBJ1-2; D uncertain. V lost 6 bases and J lost 0, with 12 bases in between. This CDR3 comprises 14 residues. The germline V gene has CDR1 SGHDT and CDR2 YYEEEE. The CDR3 here is CASTYEEANYGYTF. The CDR3 bases are TGTGCCAGCACCTATGAGGAAGCTAACTATGGCTACACCTTC.

Only a few counts were recorded for this clonotype. This chain connects TRBV4-3 to TRBJ2-7; D possibly matches TRBD1 or TRBD2 (5 bases each). Trimming removed 3 bases at V and 1 base at J, with 10 bases between. The V gene's germline CDR1 is LGHNA and CDR2 YSLEER. The CDR3 totals 14 residues. The CDR3 loop reads CASSQGVGSYEQYV. CDR3 sequence (DNA): TGCGCCAGCAGCCAGGGGGTAGGTTCCTACGAGCAGTACGTC.

This clonotype was seen a few times. This chain links TRBV12-3 or TRBV12-4 with TRBJ2-2, with a weak D call TRBD1 (5 bases). CDR3 length equals 17 residues. Trimming removed 4 bases from V and 0 bases from J, with 15 bases in between. The CDR3 bases are TGTGCCAGCAGTTCCCCCCAGGGCAACGCGAACACCGGGGAGCTGTTTTTT. Amino acid sequence: CASSSPQGNANTGELFF.

In nucleotides, the CDR3 is TGTGCCAGTAGTATTTCGCGGATCTATGGCTACACCTTC. This translates into CASSISRIYGYTF. This chain joins TRBV19 and TRBJ1-2; D is ambiguous. The V gene lost 3 bases and the J gene lost 4 bases, with 9 bases spanning the gap. Per the germline V gene, CDR1 is LNHDA and CDR2 is SQIVND (reference sequence). This CDR3 contains 13 residues.

The chain carries TRBV6-8 and TRBJ2-7; 9 nucleotides line up with TRBD1. After removal of 5 bases from V and 2 bases from J, the junction contained 4 bases not matched to a gene. This CDR3 is built from 14 residues. Germline values: CDR1 MNHGY, CDR2 SAAAGT. The CDR3 sequence is CASSVRDRAYEQYF. The CDR3 bases are TGTGCCAGCAGTGTCCGGGACAGGGCCTACGAGCAGTACTTC.